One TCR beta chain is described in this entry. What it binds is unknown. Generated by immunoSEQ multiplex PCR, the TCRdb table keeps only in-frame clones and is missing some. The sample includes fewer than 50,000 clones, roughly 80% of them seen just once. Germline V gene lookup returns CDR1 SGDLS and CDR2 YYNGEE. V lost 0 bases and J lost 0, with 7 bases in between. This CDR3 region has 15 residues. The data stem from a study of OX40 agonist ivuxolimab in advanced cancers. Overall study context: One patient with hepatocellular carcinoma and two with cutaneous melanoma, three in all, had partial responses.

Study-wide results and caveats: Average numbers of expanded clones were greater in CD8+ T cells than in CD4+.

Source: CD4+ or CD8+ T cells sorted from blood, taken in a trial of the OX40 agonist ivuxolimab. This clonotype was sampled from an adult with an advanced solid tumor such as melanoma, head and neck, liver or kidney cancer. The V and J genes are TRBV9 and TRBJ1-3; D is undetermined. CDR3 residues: CASSVDGSSGNTIYF. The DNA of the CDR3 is TGTGCCAGCAGCGTAGACGGGAGCTCTGGAAACACCATATATTTT.